What follows are 3 T cell receptor beta chains derived from one specimen sequenced in a study of human T cells and chemical hapten exposure (TCRdb year 2021). The method was RACE. Sequenced using a NextSeq 500. TCRdb ran its own pipeline on the public reads, namely fastp trimming at Q25 and MiXCR clone calling, and kept in-frame beta chains. CDR3 protein duplicates are merged, each entry listing the most common genes and DNA. The sample contains around 69,000 distinct CDR3 sequences, around 9.8% of them found a single time. The top ten clones comprise roughly 3.3% of the sample. The time point label corresponds to: patch test 1, 2 weeks after DPC sensitization. The treatment or condition label on this specimen signifies: therapeutic diphenylcyclopropenone sensitization with weekly scalp DPC. The sample was whole blood, taken in connection with sensitization to the hapten diphenylcyclopropenone (DPC). Every receptor here comes from a woman between 40 and 50 years old with alopecia areata. Some clones in this sample may be carry-over from other donors' samples.

This clonotype occurred many times. This chain links TRBV4-1 with TRBJ1-1; D unresolved. V was clipped by 4 bases and J by 5 bases, with 20 bases between them. The CDR3 consists of 16 residues. Germline V CDR1 and CDR2: MGHRA, YSYEKL. The DNA of the CDR3 is TGCGCCAGCAGCCCCTTTCGGGCGGGCACAAGTACTGAAGCTTTCTTT. Translation gives CASSPFRAGTSTEAFF.

This clonotype was counted at least ten times. CDR3 DNA: TGTGCCAGCAGTTTAAGGGAGACAGGGAACACTGAAGCTTTCTTT. It specifies CASSLRETGNTEAFF. The V call is TRBV28, the J call TRBJ1-1; possibly TRBD1 for D (6 bases). The germline V gene encodes CDR1 MDHEN and CDR2 SYDVKM. The V end was cut by 2 bases, the J end by 1 base, with 11 bases between. The CDR3 spans 15 residues.

J is TRBJ2-1 and V is TRBV12-3 or TRBV12-4; D gene unclear. The CDR3 is 12 amino acids. Deletions cut 7 bases from V and 10 bases from J, with 14 bases between. Written as DNA, the CDR3 is TGTGCCAGCACCCACGGCGGTAACGAGCAGTTCTTC. It translates to CASTHGGNEQFF.